Ten or more counts support the clone carrying this T cell receptor (beta chain). It was RNA transcripts that yielded the amplified TCR beta CDR3 regions. With the HTBI primer set, the TCR CDR3 went through a first round of RT-PCR. TCRdb re-called the multiplex PCR reads with MiXCR, one entry per CDR3 protein. The data contain some 490,000 distinct CDR3 sequences, roughly 16% of them seen just once; the ten biggest clones take up roughly 29%. This sample is drawn from a study of T cells in Graves' hyperthyroidism and ophthalmopathy. This CDR3 region has 15 residues. CDR1 and CDR2 from the germline V gene are SGHRS and YFSETQ. With 0 bases removed from V and 4 bases from J, the gap between germline ends came to 13 bases.

The receptor was derived from a woman aged 30 to 39 with Graves' ophthalmopathy. The chain joins TRBV5-1 to TRBJ1-1; TRBD1 is a possible D gene (5 bases). Material: blood. The CDR3 DNA is TGCGCCAGCAGCTTGGCCGTGGGGCCGGCCACTGAAGCTTTCTTT. Its protein product is CASSLAVGPATEAFF. The whole variable domain, filled in from reference TRBV5-1 and TRBJ1-1, reads KAGVTQTPRYLIKTRGQQVTLSCSPISGHRSVSWYQQTPGQGLQFLFEYFSETQRNKGNFPGRFSGRQFSNSRSEMNVSTLELGDSALYLCASSLAVGPATEAFFGQGTRLTVV.